This is a list of T cell receptor beta chains from one sample in a study of T cells in Graves' hyperthyroidism and ophthalmopathy. TCRdb processed the multiplex PCR reads anew with MiXCR; each CDR3 protein has one entry. The table records 75,000 to 100,000 distinct CDR3 sequences, under 65% of them present only once. Sequenced sample: blood. Source of these receptors: a middle-aged woman with Graves' hyperthyroidism. Both conserved end residues are part of each CDR3. Each record gives: clone size, J gene, V gene, D gene, CDR3 DNA, CDR3 protein. The D gene is left open where the match is weak. Clone size is stated in some rows and not others, as once, few, many or a class when expanded.

many | TRBJ1-2 | TRBV19 | TRBD1 | TGTGCCAGTTCGGGAGGGGGCATCTATGGCTACACCTTC | CASSGGGIYGYTF
many | TRBJ1-1 | TRBV5-5 | NA | TGTGCCAGCAGCTTGGGCGAGGGGGACACTGAAGCTTTCTTT | CASSLGEGDTEAFF
many | TRBJ1-5 | TRBV19 | NA | TGTGCCAGTAGTATCTCCAGGGTGGGCAATCAGCCCCAGCATTTT | CASSISRVGNQPQHF
NA | TRBJ2-3 | TRBV7-2 | NA | TGTGCCGGCAGCCAGGCGTTGGGCTCGAGCACAGATACGCAGTATTTT | CAGSQALGSSTDTQYF
NA | TRBJ2-5 | TRBV20-1 | NA | TGCAGTTACGGCGCGCCAGCCCTCCAAGAGACCCAGTACTTC | CSYGAPALQETQYF
NA | TRBJ2-5 | TRBV4-1 | NA | TGCGCCAGCAGCCAATGGGCCAGCAGGGTGACCCAGTACTTC | CASSQWASRVTQYF
NA | TRBJ2-7 | TRBV2 | NA | TGTGCCAGCAACCTACAGGGGGGGTACGAGCAGTACTTC | CASNLQGGYEQYF
many | TRBJ2-5 | TRBV20-1 | TRBD2 | TGCAGTGCCCACCCGGCGGGAGGTAAAGAGACCCAGTACTTC | CSAHPAGGKETQYF
NA | TRBJ2-5 | TRBV5-1 | NA | TGCGCCAGCAGCGCAAGTTTGGGTTGGGAGACCCAGTACTTC | CASSASLGWETQYF
NA | TRBJ1-5 | TRBV30 | NA | TGTGCCTGGAGTGTATGGGGGAACAATCAGCCCCAGCATTTT | CAWSVWGNNQPQHF
NA | TRBJ1-1 | TRBV7-2 | TRBD1 | TGTGCCAGCAGCCGTTGGGACAGGGTGGCTTTCTTT | CASSRWDRVAFF
many | TRBJ2-2 | TRBV29-1 | NA | TGCAGCGCACCCGACCGTAACACCGAGGAGCTGTTTTTT | CSAPDRNTEELFF
many | TRBJ2-7 | TRBV2 | NA | TGTGCCAGCGTCTTGAAAAAGGGGACACCCTACGAGCAGTACTTC | CASVLKKGTPYEQYF
NA | TRBJ1-4 | TRBV9 | NA | TGTGCCAGCAGAGGTGAAGGGGTAGCTAATGAAAAACTGTTTTTT | CASRGEGVANEKLFF
once | TRBJ1-1 | TRBV7-9 | TRBD1 | TGTGCCAGCAGCGGGACAGGGCTGCAAGCTTTCTTT | CASSGTGLQAFF
once | TRBJ1-2 | TRBV25-1 | TRBD1 | TGTGCTAGAGGAGACAGGGACCTAGGAGGCTACACCTTC | CARGDRDLGGYTF
NA | TRBJ2-5 | TRBV7-6 | TRBD2 | TGTGCCAGCAGTGCCCCGGGACTAGCGCAAGAGACCCAGTACTTC | CASSAPGLAQETQYF